The 18 T cell receptor beta chains in this list originate from one sample, sequenced in a study of cytomegalovirus exposure and HLA in healthy donors. The PCR made use of 60 Vbeta and 13 Jbeta primers. Method: immunoSEQ multiplex PCR; TCRdb's copy keeps in-frame clones and lacks some. The data show around 250,000 clones, roughly four fifths seen once. Sequenced sample: PBMCs. The receptors stem from an older woman in good health and CMV-seropositive.

This chain links TRBV20-1 with TRBJ2-1; no definite D call. V was clipped by 5 bases and J by 4 bases, with 6 bases between them. CDR3 size: 11 residues. Germline CDR1 and CDR2: DFQATT and SNEGSKA (reference sequence). CDR3: CSAPLYNEQFF. The CDR3 DNA reads TGCAGTGCTCCGTTATACAATGAGCAGTTCTTC.

This chain uses TRBV28 with TRBJ1-2, with D perhaps matching TRBD1 (5 bases). The germline gives CDR1 MDHEN, CDR2 SYDVKM. This CDR3 comprises 16 residues. V lost 8 bases to trimming and J lost 4 bases, with 23 bases between them. The CDR3 loop is CASESRRGLLFYGYTF. DNA of the CDR3: TGTGCCAGCGAATCCCGTAGGGGCCTCCTTTTCTATGGCTACACCTTC.

The chain couples TRBV2 to TRBJ1-2; a possible D gene is TRBD1 (5 bases). Germline V gene data show CDR1 as SNHLY and CDR2 as FYNNEI. The CDR3 is 15 amino acids. V gave up 2 bases and J gave up 8 bases, with 18 bases separating them. CDR3 DNA: TGTGCCAGCAGTGAATTGGAGGGGTCCCGACGGGGCTACACCTTC. Its translation: CASSELEGSRRGYTF.

The CDR3 DNA is TGTGCCAGCCGGGAGGCAGGAAACACCATATATTTT. Its translation is CASREAGNTIYF. The V gene is TRBV2, the J gene TRBJ1-3; D not resolved. From germline, CDR1 is SNHLY and CDR2 FYNNEI. V lost 8 bases and J 4 bases, leaving 9 bases between the germline ends. The CDR3 totals 12 residues.

This chain uses TRBV15 with TRBJ2-5; 14 bases are shared with TRBD2. The CDR3 covers 19 residues. Germline V gene data show CDR1 as LNHNV and CDR2 as YYDKDF (reference sequence). V shed 0 bases, J shed 5 bases, and the junction held 11 bases outside the gene matches. The CDR3 loop is CATSRDRAGLAGEWETQYF. In DNA form, the CDR3 reads TGTGCCACCAGCAGAGATCGCGCGGGACTAGCGGGAGAGTGGGAGACCCAGTACTTC.

The V gene is TRBV5-1, the J gene TRBJ2-5; no clear D gene. The germline V gene has CDR1 SGHRS and CDR2 YFSETQ. Trimming took 4 bases from V and 4 from J, leaving 14 bases between them. CDR3 length: 14 residues. In nucleotides, the CDR3 is TGCGCCAGCAGCCCGTTCCCCTCCGGAGAGACCCAGTACTTC. It is translated as CASSPFPSGETQYF.

The chain links TRBV7-9 to TRBJ1-1; TRBD1 might be the D (6 bases). V gave up 8 bases and J gave up 4 bases, with 17 bases separating them. Germline lookup yields CDR1 SEHNR and CDR2 FQNEAQ (reference sequence). The CDR3 extends over 14 amino acids. CDR3 bases: TGTGCCAGCGCACGGGGGGCGGCGGGCACTGAAGCTTTCTTT. The encoded protein is CASARGAAGTEAFF. Together with reference TRBV7-9 and TRBJ1-1, the CDR3 gives the full variable domain: DTGVSQNPRHKITKRGQNVTFRCDPISEHNRLYWYRQTLGQGPEFLTYFQNEAQLEKSRLLSDRFSAERPKGSFSTLEIQRTEQGDSAMYLCASARGAAGTEAFFGQGTRLTVV.

The chain recombines TRBV5-1 with TRBJ2-3; 12 bases are a match to TRBD2. The CDR3 length is 19 residues. With V trimmed by 6 bases and J by 0 bases, 14 bases remained unmatched. Germline V gene data show CDR1 as SGHRS and CDR2 as YFSETQ. The CDR3 loop is CASNRGSGLAGISTDTQYF. For the CDR3, the DNA is TGCGCCAGCAACCGGGGCTCAGGACTAGCGGGGATTAGCACAGATACGCAGTATTTT.

The rearrangement links TRBV7-2 to TRBJ2-1; no definite D call. Trimming took off 5 bases at V and 1 base at J, with 12 bases between the two ends. Germline V gene sequence: CDR1 SGHTA, CDR2 FQGNSA. The CDR3 sequence is 15 residues long. CDR3 DNA: TGTGCCAGCAGCCCACCGAGGCTGTCCTACAATGAGCAGTTCTTC. Protein product: CASSPPRLSYNEQFF.

The chain's CDR3 is CASSLGRGRNQPQHF. As DNA, the CDR3 is TGTGCCAGCAGTTTGGGCAGGGGGCGCAATCAGCCCCAGCATTTT. This sequence joins TRBV27 and TRBJ1-5, with 8 bases identical to TRBD1. Germline V lookup: CDR1 MNHEY, CDR2 SMNVEV (reference sequence). The length of the CDR3 is 15 residues. With 3 bases clipped from V and 2 bases from J, the junction kept 3 bases outside the gene matches.

The chain combines TRBV19 with TRBJ2-1; D is unclear. There are 13 residues in the CDR3. Per the germline V gene, CDR1 is LNHDA and CDR2 is SQIVND (reference sequence). V shed 3 bases and J shed 5 bases, with 8 bases lying between them. CDR3 bases: TGTGCCAGTAGTATGGCTAGTCACAATGAGCAGTTCTTC. Translated: CASSMASHNEQFF.

The sample holds a few counts of this clone. This rearrangement joins TRBV2 to TRBJ1-3; D is undetermined. Germline V CDR1 and CDR2: SNHLY, FYNNEI. This CDR3 spans 15 amino acids. V was cut by 7 bases and J by 0 bases, with 13 bases left in between. The CDR3 region has the DNA TGTGCCAGCACCTTCGGGGTCCTCTCTGGAAACACCATATATTTT. Amino acids: CASTFGVLSGNTIYF.

This clone was counted once. This chain connects TRBV18 to TRBJ2-7, with 8 bases aligning to TRBD1. Unmatched junction bases numbered 4, after V lost 2 bases and J lost 7 bases. From germline, CDR1 is KGHSH and CDR2 LQKENI. The CDR3 consists of 13 residues. The CDR3 protein is CASSPRTGNEQYF. The CDR3 bases are TGTGCCAGCTCACCAAGGACAGGGAATGAGCAGTACTTC. Combining the CDR3 with reference TRBV18 and TRBJ2-7 gives the whole variable domain NAGVMQNPRHLVRRRGQEARLRCSPMKGHSHVYWYRQLPEEGLKFMVYLQKENIIDESGMPKERFSAEFPKEGPSILRIQQVVRGDSAAYFCASSPRTGNEQYFGPGTRLTVT.

The J gene is TRBJ1-2, the V gene TRBV13; a weak D match, TRBD1 (5 bases). Germline assignment: CDR1 PRHDT and CDR2 FYEKMQ (reference sequence). Trimming stripped 4 bases from V and 5 bases from J, with 11 bases between. The length of the CDR3 is 13 residues. CDR3 amino acids: CASSSAGRYGYTF. CDR3 DNA: TGTGCCAGCAGCTCAGCAGGGCGTTATGGCTACACCTTC. Combining the CDR3 with reference TRBV13 and TRBJ1-2 gives the whole variable domain AAGVIQSPRHLIKEKRETATLKCYPIPRHDTVYWYQQGPGQDPQFLISFYEKMQSDKGSIPDRFSAQQFSDYHSELNMSSLELGDSALYFCASSSAGRYGYTFGSGTRLTVV.

The sample holds a few counts of this clone. This sequence joins TRBV28 and TRBJ1-1, with D perhaps matching TRBD1 (6 bases). V was clipped by 6 bases and J by 4 bases, with 12 bases between them. Per germline, CDR1 MDHEN and CDR2 SYDVKM. This CDR3 comprises 13 residues. CDR3 residues: CASSRTGSTEAFF. The CDR3 bases are TGTGCCAGCAGCCGAACAGGGTCCACTGAAGCTTTCTTT.

The V call is TRBV12-5, the J call TRBJ2-1, with 8 bases lining up with TRBD1. V dropped 10 bases and J dropped 3; count of bases not matched to a gene: 5. Germline assignment: CDR1 LGHNT and CDR2 FRNRAP. The CDR3 is made up of 13 amino acids. The CDR3: CATTGGIYNEQFF. The DNA of the CDR3 is TGTGCTACTACAGGGGGTATCTACAATGAGCAGTTCTTC.

This chain uses TRBV14 with TRBJ2-4; 11 positions agree with TRBD2. Per germline, CDR1 SGHDN and CDR2 FVKESK. CDR3 length: 17 residues. The V and J ends lost 4 bases and 1 base, in that order; junction bases with no gene match: 6. The CDR3 DNA reads TGTGCCAGCAGCCGTGTCATAGCGGGAGGGGCCAAAAACATTCAGTACTTC. It encodes CASSRVIAGGAKNIQYF.

This rearrangement joins TRBV27 to TRBJ2-7; TRBD1 matches at 9 bases. The V gene's germline CDR1 is MNHEY and CDR2 SMNVEV (reference sequence). This CDR3 is built from 13 residues. V lost 3 bases, J lost 6 bases, and 3 bases stayed unmatched. The CDR3: CASSLEGQGEQYF. DNA of the CDR3: TGTGCCAGCAGTTTGGAGGGACAGGGCGAGCAGTACTTC.